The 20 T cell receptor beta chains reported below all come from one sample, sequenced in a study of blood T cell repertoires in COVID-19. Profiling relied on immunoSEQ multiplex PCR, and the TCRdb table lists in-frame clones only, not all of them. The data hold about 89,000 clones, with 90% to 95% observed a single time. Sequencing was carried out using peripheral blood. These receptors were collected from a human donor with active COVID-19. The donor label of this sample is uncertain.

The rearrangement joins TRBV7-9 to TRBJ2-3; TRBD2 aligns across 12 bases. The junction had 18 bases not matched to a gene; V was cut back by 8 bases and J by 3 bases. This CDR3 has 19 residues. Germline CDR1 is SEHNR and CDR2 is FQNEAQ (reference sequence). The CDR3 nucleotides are TGTGCCAGCGGAACCCCTTTTTTGGCCGGGACTAGCGGGACAGATACGCAGTATTTT. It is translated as CASGTPFLAGTSGTDTQYF.

CDR3 nucleotide sequence: TGTGCCACTATAAAAGGGGAGGAGAACACTGAAGCTTTCTTT. Translating it yields CATIKGEENTEAFF. The chain couples TRBV10-3 to TRBJ1-1; a weak D match, TRBD1 (5 bases). The CDR3 extends over 14 amino acids. V gave up 10 bases and J gave up 1 base, with 16 bases separating them. Germline V gene data show CDR1 as ENHRY and CDR2 as SYGVKD.

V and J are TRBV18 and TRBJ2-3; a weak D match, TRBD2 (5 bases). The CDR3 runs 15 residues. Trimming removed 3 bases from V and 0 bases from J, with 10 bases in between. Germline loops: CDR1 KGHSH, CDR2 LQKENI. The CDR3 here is CASSPAGGSTDTQYF. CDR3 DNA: TGTGCCAGCTCACCCGCCGGCGGGAGCACAGATACGCAGTATTTT.

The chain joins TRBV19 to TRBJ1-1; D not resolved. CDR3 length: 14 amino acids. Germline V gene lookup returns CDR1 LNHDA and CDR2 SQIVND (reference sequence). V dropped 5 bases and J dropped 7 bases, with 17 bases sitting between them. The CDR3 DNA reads TGTGCCAGTAGTCCCTCTCTCGGGTTAGATGAAGCTTTCTTT. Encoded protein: CASSPSLGLDEAFF.

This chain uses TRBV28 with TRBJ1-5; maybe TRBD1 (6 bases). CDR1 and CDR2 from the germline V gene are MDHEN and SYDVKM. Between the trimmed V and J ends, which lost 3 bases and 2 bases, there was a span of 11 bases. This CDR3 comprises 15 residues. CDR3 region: CASSLGGPGNQPQHF. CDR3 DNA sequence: TGTGCCAGCAGTTTGGGGGGGCCGGGCAATCAGCCCCAGCATTTT.

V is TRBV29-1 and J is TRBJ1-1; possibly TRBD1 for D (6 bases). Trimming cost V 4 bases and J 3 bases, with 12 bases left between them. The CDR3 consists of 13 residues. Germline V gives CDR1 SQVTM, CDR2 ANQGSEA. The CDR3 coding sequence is TGCAGCGTTGTAAGGGGGTACGACACTGAAGCTTTCTTT. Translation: CSVVRGYDTEAFF.

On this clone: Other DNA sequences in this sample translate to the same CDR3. CDR3 coding DNA: TGTGCCAGCAGCCCCGGGTACGAGCAGTACTTC. This gives the protein CASSPGYEQYF. The genes are TRBV7-8 and TRBJ2-7; D ambiguous. Germline V lookup: CDR1 SGHVS, CDR2 FQNEAQ. This CDR3 has 11 amino acids. V was clipped by 5 bases and J by 4 bases, with 6 bases between them.

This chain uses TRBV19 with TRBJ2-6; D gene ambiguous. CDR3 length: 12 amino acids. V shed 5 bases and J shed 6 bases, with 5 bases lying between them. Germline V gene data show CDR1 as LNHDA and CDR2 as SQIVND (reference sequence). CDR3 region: CASSGSANVLTF. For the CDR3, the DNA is TGTGCCAGTAGTGGCTCGGCCAACGTCCTGACTTTC.

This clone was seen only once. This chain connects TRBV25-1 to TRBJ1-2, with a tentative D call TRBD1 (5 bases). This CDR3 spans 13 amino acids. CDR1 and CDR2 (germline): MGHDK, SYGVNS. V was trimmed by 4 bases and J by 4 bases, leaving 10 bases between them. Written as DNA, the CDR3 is TGTGCCAGCAGTGGGAGGGGATCCTATGGCTACACCTTC. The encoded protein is CASSGRGSYGYTF.

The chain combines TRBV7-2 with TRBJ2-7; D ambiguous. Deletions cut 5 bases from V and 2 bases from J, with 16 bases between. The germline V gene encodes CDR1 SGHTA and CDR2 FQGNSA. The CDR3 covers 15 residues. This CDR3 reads CASSILPTPPYEQYF. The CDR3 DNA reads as TGTGCCAGCAGCATCCTCCCCACTCCTCCCTACGAGCAGTACTTC.

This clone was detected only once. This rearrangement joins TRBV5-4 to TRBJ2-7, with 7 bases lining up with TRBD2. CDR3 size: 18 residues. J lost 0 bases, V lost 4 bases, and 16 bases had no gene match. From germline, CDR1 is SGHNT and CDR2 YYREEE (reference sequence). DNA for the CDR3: TGTGCCAGCAGCCCTGTGGGGCTCACTAGCGAAAGCTCCTACGAGCAGTACTTC. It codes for CASSPVGLTSESSYEQYF.

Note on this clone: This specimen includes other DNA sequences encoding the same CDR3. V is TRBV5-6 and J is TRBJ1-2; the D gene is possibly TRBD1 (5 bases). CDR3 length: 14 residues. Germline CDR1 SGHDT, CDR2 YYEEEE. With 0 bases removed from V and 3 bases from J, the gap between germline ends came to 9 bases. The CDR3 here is CASSLAGRDYGYTF. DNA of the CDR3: TGTGCCAGCAGCTTGGCCGGCAGGGACTATGGCTACACCTTC.

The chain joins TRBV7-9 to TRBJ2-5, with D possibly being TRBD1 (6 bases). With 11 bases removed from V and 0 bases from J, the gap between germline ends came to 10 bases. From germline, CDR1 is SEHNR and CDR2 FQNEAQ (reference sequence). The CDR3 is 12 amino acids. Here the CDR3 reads CAWTVNQETQYF. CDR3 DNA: TGTGCCTGGACAGTAAACCAAGAGACCCAGTACTTC.

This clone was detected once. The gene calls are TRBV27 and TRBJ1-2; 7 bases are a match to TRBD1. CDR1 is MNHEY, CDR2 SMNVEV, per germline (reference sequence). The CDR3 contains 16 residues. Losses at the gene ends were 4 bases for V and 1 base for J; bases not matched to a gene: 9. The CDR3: CASSSTGPRSNYGYTF. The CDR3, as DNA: TGTGCCAGCAGTTCGACAGGGCCTAGAAGTAACTATGGCTACACCTTC.

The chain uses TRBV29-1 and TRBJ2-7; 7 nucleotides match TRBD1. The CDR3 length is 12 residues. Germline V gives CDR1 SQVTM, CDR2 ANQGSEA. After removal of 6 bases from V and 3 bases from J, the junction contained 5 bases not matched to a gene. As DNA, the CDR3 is TGCAGCGTCGGGCAGGGGGACTACGAGCAGTACTTC. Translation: CSVGQGDYEQYF.

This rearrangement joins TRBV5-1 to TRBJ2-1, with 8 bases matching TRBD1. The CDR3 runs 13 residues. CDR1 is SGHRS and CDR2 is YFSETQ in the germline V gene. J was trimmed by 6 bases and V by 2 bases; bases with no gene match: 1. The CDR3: CASSLTGGNEQFF. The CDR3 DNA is TGCGCCAGCAGCTTAACAGGGGGCAATGAGCAGTTCTTC.

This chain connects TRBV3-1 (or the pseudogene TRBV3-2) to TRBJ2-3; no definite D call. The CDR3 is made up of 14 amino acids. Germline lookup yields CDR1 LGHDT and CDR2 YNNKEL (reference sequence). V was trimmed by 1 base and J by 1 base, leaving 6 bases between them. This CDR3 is CASSQAAGTDTQYF. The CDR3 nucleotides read TGTGCCAGCAGCCAAGCCGCAGGCACAGATACGCAGTATTTT.

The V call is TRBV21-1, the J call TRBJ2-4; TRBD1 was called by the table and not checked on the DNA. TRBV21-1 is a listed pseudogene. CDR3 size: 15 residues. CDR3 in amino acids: CASTTDRAGKNIQYF. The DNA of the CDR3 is TGTGCCAGCACCACGGACAGGGCGGGCAAAAACATTCAGTACTTC.

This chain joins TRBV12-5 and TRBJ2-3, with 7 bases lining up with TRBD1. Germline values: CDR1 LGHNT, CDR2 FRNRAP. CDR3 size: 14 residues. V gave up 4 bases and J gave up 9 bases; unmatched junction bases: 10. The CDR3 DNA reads TGTGCTAGTGGTTCTCCACTACAGGGGCTAACGCAGTATTTT. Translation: CASGSPLQGLTQYF.

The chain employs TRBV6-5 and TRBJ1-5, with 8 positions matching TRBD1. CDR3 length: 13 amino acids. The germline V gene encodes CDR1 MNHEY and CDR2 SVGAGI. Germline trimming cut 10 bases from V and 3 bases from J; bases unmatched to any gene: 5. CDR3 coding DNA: TGTGCCACCGGACAGGGACTCAATCAGCCCCAGCATTTT. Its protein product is CATGQGLNQPQHF.